This T cell receptor (beta chain) comes out of a study of blood T cell repertoires in COVID-19. Study overall: There were acute and convalescent COVID-19 samples, and they came from the United States, Italy and Spain. T cells, B-cell-depleted T cells, or PBMCs provided the cDNA or gDNA that served as material.

How the authors handled the data: Estimation of nucleated cell counts was performed using reference gene primer amplification. Profiled with immunoSEQ multiplex PCR; TCRdb holds only in-frame clones, not every one. The DNA gave D and trimming, while V, J and clone size come from that table. The repertoire holds over 110,000 clones, with about 70% as singletons. The receptor was derived from an elderly man with acute or convalescent COVID-19. Material: peripheral blood.

CDR3 sequence: CASSYVSAISLYGYTF. CDR3 sequence (DNA): TGTGCCAGCAGTTACGTGTCAGCGATTTCCCTCTATGGCTACACCTTC. The chain links TRBV6-5 to TRBJ1-2; D gene unclear. Germline V gene lookup returns CDR1 MNHEY and CDR2 SVGAGI. Trimming pared 2 bases from V and 4 bases from J, leaving 17 bases between. The CDR3 runs to 16 residues.